The present TCR beta chain was sequenced within a study of blood T cell repertoires in COVID-19. Study at large: The study drew acute and convalescent COVID-19 samples from the United States, Italy and Spain.

Per the original methods: It was from reference gene primer amplification that nucleated cell counts were estimated. Sequencing was performed with immunoSEQ multiplex PCR; in TCRdb, only in-frame clones are kept and a portion is missing. V and J calls plus clone size are reproduced from that table; the DNA served to infer D and trimming. Here the sample spans around 220,000 clones, roughly 80% being singletons. Trimming took 6 bases from V and 3 from J, leaving 15 bases between them. The CDR3 sequence is 14 residues long. Germline values: CDR1 SGHNT, CDR2 YYREEE (reference sequence). J is TRBJ1-2 and V is TRBV5-4; D is unresolved. The receptor's source is a woman older than 75 with acute or convalescent COVID-19. The sequencing sample was made of peripheral blood. CDR3 sequence: CASTKKSGYYGYTF. The CDR3 DNA sequence: TGTGCCAGCACCAAAAAAAGTGGCTACTATGGCTACACCTTC.